Listed below are T cell receptor beta chains from one sample, sequenced in a study of metastatic and nonmetastatic thyroid tumors. TCRdb re-processed the PCR reads through MiXCR. The sample lists some 4,200 clones, about 20% occurring once. The material sequenced was tumor tissue. All receptors come from a male donor with papillary thyroid cancer or a benign thyroid nodule (not recorded which). Some clones in this sample may be carry-over from other donors' samples. The CDR3 runs from the conserved cysteine through the conserved F or W. D genes are given only for firm matches. The size entry is marked missing in some rows and otherwise reads once, few, many or a size class.

>TRBD1|TRBV28|TRBJ2-7|18|NA
TGTGCCTGCAGCTTGACCGGGACAGGGGACTTTCCTTCATACGAGCAGTACTTC
CACSLTGTGDFPSYEQYF
>NA|TRBV15|TRBJ2-7|17|medium-sized
TGTGCCACCAGCAGCACCAATAGAGGGGGTAGTTCCTACGAGCAGTACTTC
CATSSTNRGGSSYEQYF
>NA|TRBV7-2|TRBJ1-2|14|medium-sized
TGTGCCAGCAGCTTATTACGGCTTGGGGGGGGCTACACCTTC
CASSLLRLGGGYTF
>TRBD1|TRBV6-1|TRBJ1-6|16|few
TGTGCCAGCAAAGCCCGGGACAGCTCCTATAATTCACCCCTCCACTTT
CASKARDSSYNSPLHF
>NA|TRBV5-1|TRBJ1-4|15|NA
TGCGCCAGCAGCCCCGGGGCCGGGGGTGGTGAAAAACTGTTTTTT
CASSPGAGGGEKLFF
>NA|TRBV13|TRBJ1-1|14|NA
TGTGCCAGCAGCTTAGCAGGGGTGAACACTGAAGCTTTCTTT
CASSLAGVNTEAFF
>NA|TRBV6-5|TRBJ1-2|16|few
TGTGCCAGCAGTTACTCCCCCTTACAGGGCGCCGATGACTACACCTTC
CASSYSPLQGADDYTF
>NA|TRBV28|TRBJ1-2|17|few
TGTGCCAGCAGTTTCCCCCCCGGGTCCTCAGCTAACTATGGCTACACCTTC
CASSFPPGSSANYGYTF
>NA|TRBV2|TRBJ1-5|15|NA
TGTGCCAGCAGTGAAGAGGCGCTTAGCAATCAGCCCCAGCATTTT
CASSEEALSNQPQHF
>TRBD1|TRBV25-1|TRBJ2-2|17|NA
TGTGCCAGCAGTGAATATCCGACAGGGAAAAACACCGGGGAGCTGTTTTTT
CASSEYPTGKNTGELFF
>TRBD2|TRBV7-3|TRBJ2-7|19|many
TGTGCCAGCAGCTTAACCAACCTACCGGGACTAGCGGGAGAGTACGAGCAGTACTTC
CASSLTNLPGLAGEYEQYF
>TRBD2|TRBV5-1|TRBJ2-1|17|many
TGCGCCAGCACCCCCCTAACTAGCGGGAGGGTTTTTGATGAGCAGTTCTTC
CASTPLTSGRVFDEQFF
>TRBD1|TRBV2|TRBJ1-2|13|NA
TGTGCCAGCAGTGGGGAGACAGGGGGTGGCTACACCTTC
CASSGETGGGYTF
>NA|TRBV6-2/TRBV6-3|TRBJ1-1|16|few
TGTGCCAGCAGTTACCCCCAGGGTCACGGGGACACTGAAGCTTTCTTT
CASSYPQGHGDTEAFF
>TRBD1|TRBV20-1|TRBJ1-2|12|NA
TGCAGTGCTCCGGGACAGGGGTATGGCTACACCTTC
CSAPGQGYGYTF
>TRBD2|TRBV27|TRBJ2-1|15|many
TGTGCCAGCAGTTTAAGACTAGCGGGGTACAATGAGCAGTTCTTC
CASSLRLAGYNEQFF
>NA|TRBV6-1|TRBJ1-5|13|large
TGTGCCAGCAGTCCTGATTGGAATCAGCCCCAGCATTTT
CASSPDWNQPQHF
>NA|TRBV28|TRBJ2-7|13|many
TGTGCCAGCAGTTTGGGGATACACTACGAGCAGTACTTC
CASSLGIHYEQYF
>TRBD2|TRBV6-2/TRBV6-3|TRBJ2-1|17|NA
TGTGCCAGCAGTTACTCGACTAGCGGGAGTAACTACAATGAGCAGTTCTTC
CASSYSTSGSNYNEQFF
>NA|TRBV6-1|TRBJ2-7|13|many
TGTGCCAGCAGCCACAGGGATACCTACGAGCAGTACTTC
CASSHRDTYEQYF
>NA|TRBV7-2|TRBJ1-4|14|many
TGTGCCAGCAGCCGCGGGACTGTAGGGGAAAAACTGTTTTTT
CASSRGTVGEKLFF
>TRBD1|TRBV12-3/TRBV12-4|TRBJ1-2|12|NA
TGTGCCAGCAGCTCGACAGGGGTCGGCTACACCTTC
CASSSTGVGYTF
>NA|TRBV5-1|TRBJ2-7|15|medium-sized
TGCGCCAGCAGCTTGACGCCAGGGACCAGTGGGGAGCAGTACTTC
CASSLTPGTSGEQYF
>NA|TRBV9|TRBJ2-3|13|many
TGTGCCAGCAGCGTAGAGGGGATAGATACGCAGTATTTT
CASSVEGIDTQYF
>NA|TRBV24-1|TRBJ2-3|11|few
TGTGCCACCAGTGAGACATATACGCAGTATTTT
CATSETYTQYF
>NA|TRBV6-1|TRBJ1-2|15|many
TGTGCCAACACTAATTCACGGGGGGGATGGTATGGCTACACCTTC
CANTNSRGGWYGYTF
>NA|TRBV6-1|TRBJ2-7|13|NA
TGTGCCAGCAGTTTCAGGCCTACCTACGAGCAGTACTTC
CASSFRPTYEQYF
>NA|TRBV20-1|TRBJ2-2|14|NA
TGCAGTGCTAGAGTCCCAGGGCGCCCCGGGGAGCTGTTTTTT
CSARVPGRPGELFF
>NA|TRBV30|TRBJ1-6|15|NA
TGTGCCCGGGGTCTTCCCGACAGCGTTTGGTCACCCCTCCACTTT
CARGLPDSVWSPLHF
>NA|TRBV2|TRBJ2-5|14|many
TGTGCCAGCAGTGCCCGACAGACACTGGAGACCCAGTACTTC
CASSARQTLETQYF
>TRBD1|TRBV27|TRBJ2-7|17|NA
TGTGCCAGCAGTTCCCCCCGAGGGACAGGGAGGATCGACGAGCAGTACTTC
CASSSPRGTGRIDEQYF
>TRBD1|TRBV20-1|TRBJ1-1|13|NA
TGCAGTGCTAGAATCGGAGCGGGGGACAGTTCTTTCTTC
CSARIGAGDSSFF
>TRBD2|TRBV5-1|TRBJ2-7|18|medium-sized
TGCGCCAGCAGCTTGTCCACTACGGCGGGAGGGGGCTCCTACGAGCAGTACTTC
CASSLSTTAGGGSYEQYF
>TRBD2|TRBV7-6|TRBJ2-1|16|once
TGTGCCAGCAGTGGGCAGCGGGGGAGGGCTTACAATGAGCAGTTCTTC
CASSGQRGRAYNEQFF
>NA|TRBV6-1|TRBJ2-1|14|NA
TGTGCCAGCACCGTAGGGAGCTCCTACAATGAGCAGTTCTTC
CASTVGSSYNEQFF
>NA|TRBV20-1|TRBJ2-1|13|NA
TGCAGTGCTGGTCAGGGGACATACAATGAGCAGTTCTTC
CSAGQGTYNEQFF
>NA|TRBV10-3|TRBJ2-7|13|many
TGTGCCACCTGGAAGGACTGGGACCTCAAGCAGTACTTC
CATWKDWDLKQYF
>TRBD1|TRBV10-3|TRBJ1-1|14|medium-sized
TGTGCCAGCAAAGAGACAGGGGCCGACACTGAAGCTTTCTTT
CASKETGADTEAFF
>NA|TRBV11-3|TRBJ2-3|14|medium-sized
TGTGCCAGCGCGGGGCAGGGGTTGACAGATACGCAGTATTTT
CASAGQGLTDTQYF
>TRBD2|TRBV12-3/TRBV12-4|TRBJ2-1|15|few
TGTGCCAGCAGTCTAGCGGGAGGGCCGTTCAATGAGCAGTTCTTC
CASSLAGGPFNEQFF
>NA|TRBV10-2|TRBJ2-1|10|few
TGCGCCAGCAGTGAGGTCGAGCAGTTCTTC
CASSEVEQFF
>NA|TRBV27|TRBJ2-7|13|NA
TGTGCCAGCAGTTCAGGAGCGGGCTCCGAGCAGTACTTC
CASSSGAGSEQYF
>TRBD1|TRBV6-2/TRBV6-3|TRBJ2-7|13|NA
TGTGCCAGCAGAACGGGACAGGGATTCGAGCAGTACTTC
CASRTGQGFEQYF
>TRBD1|TRBV6-1|TRBJ2-3|13|NA
TGTGCCAGCAAGGGACAGAGCACAGATACGCAGTATTTT
CASKGQSTDTQYF
>NA|TRBV6-1|TRBJ1-3|15|few
TGTGCCGGTACCGGGGGCCCCAGCTCTGGAAACACCATATATTTT
CAGTGGPSSGNTIYF
>TRBD2|TRBV7-3|TRBJ2-3|17|NA
TGTGCCAGCAGCTTGGGGCGGGAGGGCCTGATGAGAGATACGCAGTATTTT
CASSLGREGLMRDTQYF